Many counts were recorded for the clone carrying this T cell receptor beta chain. Its antigen remains unidentified. Genomic DNA served as template for TCR beta VDJ and CDR3 profiling. TCRdb re-called the reads through MiXCR, storing one row per CDR3 protein. The repertoire holds 200,000 to 250,000 distinct CDR3 sequences, with around 32% as singletons. This record comes from a study of CD8+CD57+ T cells in acquired aplastic anemia. Study details: Reads per healthy sample averaged about 10 million (CD4+) and some 12 million (CD8+).

The germline V gene encodes CDR1 LNHDA and CDR2 SQIVND (reference sequence). V shed 6 bases and J shed 5 bases, with 19 bases lying between them. CDR3 length: 15 amino acids. Study-level findings and limits: The number of CD8+ CDR3 sequences shared by patients and controls was around 30.

The rearrangement joins TRBV19 to TRBJ1-1; tentative D call: TRBD1 (5 bases). This receptor was identified in a human donor in good health, serving as a control. What was sequenced was sorted CD4+, CD8+, or CD8+CD57+ T cells (not recorded which) from PBMCs. CDR3 nucleotides: TGTGCCAGTAGCGCGATCAGGGAACGGATTACTGAAGCTTTCTTT. It is translated as CASSAIRERITEAFF.